Listed here are 22 T cell receptor beta chains from one sample, sequenced in a study of blood T cell repertoires in COVID-19. Using immunoSEQ multiplex PCR, the repertoire was profiled, and TCRdb retains in-frame clones only, with some absent. The table shows roughly 300,000 clones, with 75% to 85% occurring only once. The sample was peripheral blood. Receptors were obtained from a human donor in a cohort sampled during active COVID-19.

The V gene is TRBV9, the J gene TRBJ1-2; the D is unclear. Germline-derived CDR1 and CDR2 are SGDLS and YYNGEE. The CDR3 runs to 12 residues. Trimming took 0 bases from V and 10 from J, leaving 10 bases between them. This CDR3 is CASSVGPDDYTF. In DNA form, the CDR3 reads TGTGCCAGCAGCGTAGGGCCTGATGACTACACCTTC.

The chain carries TRBV4-1 and TRBJ2-7; D might be TRBD1 (6 bases). From germline, CDR1 is MGHRA and CDR2 YSYEKL. Deletions cut 6 bases from V and 3 bases from J, with 18 bases between. CDR3 length: 15 residues. The CDR3 sequence: CASRPRGSPIYEQYF. The CDR3 DNA sequence: TGCGCCAGCAGGCCCAGGGGTAGCCCCATCTACGAGCAGTACTTC.

In the case of this clone: Relative to the germline gene, one junction end is altered; a read error may explain this. The chain has TRBV6-1 and TRBJ2-7, with D possibly matching TRBD2 (5 bases). The CDR3 has 14 amino acids. Germline V gene lookup returns CDR1 MNHNS and CDR2 SASEGT. The CDR3 nucleotides read TGTGCCAGCAGCGAAGCCATCGAGGGCGGCGAGCAGTACTTC. It is translated as CASSEAIEGGEQYF.

The chain has TRBV19 and TRBJ2-5; the match to TRBD2 covers 7 bases. Trimming at V came to 7 bases and at J to 2 bases, leaving 7 bases not matched to a gene. Germline values: CDR1 LNHDA, CDR2 SQIVND (reference sequence). This CDR3 comprises 14 residues. CDR3: CASNDAGVQETQYF. For the CDR3, the DNA is TGTGCCAGTAACGATGCGGGGGTACAAGAGACCCAGTACTTC.

This clone was observed a few times. The chain links TRBV18 to TRBJ1-2; 10 bases fit TRBD1. The V and J ends lost 4 bases and 6 bases, in that order; junction bases with no gene match: 14. The CDR3 extends over 17 amino acids. CDR1 is KGHSH and CDR2 is LQKENI in the germline V gene. The CDR3 spells CASSLGSGTGVLDGYTF. In nucleotides, the CDR3 is TGTGCCAGCTCACTTGGATCCGGGACAGGGGTTTTGGATGGCTACACCTTC.

The rearrangement uses TRBV7-3 and TRBJ1-6; no clear D. Trimming stripped 5 bases from V and 6 bases from J, with 11 bases between. The germline CDR1 and CDR2 sequences are SGHTA and FQGTGA. The CDR3 loop spans 14 amino acids. CDR3 protein: CASSRGSPNSPLHF. The CDR3 DNA reads as TGTGCCAGCAGCCGAGGGTCCCCTAATTCACCCCTCCACTTT.

This clone was detected once. J is TRBJ2-3 and V is TRBV13, with unresolved D. This CDR3 region has 16 residues. V was clipped by 8 bases and J by 2 bases, with 20 bases between them. Germline CDR1 and CDR2: PRHDT and FYEKMQ (reference sequence). CDR3 sequence: CASLSAELAYTDTQYF. The CDR3, as DNA: TGTGCCAGCCTTTCCGCGGAACTCGCCTACACAGATACGCAGTATTTT.

The chain combines TRBV19 with TRBJ1-1, with D possibly TRBD1 on 5 matching bases. Germline V gene sequence: CDR1 LNHDA, CDR2 SQIVND (reference sequence). Between the trimmed V and J ends, which lost 3 bases and 6 bases, there was a span of 14 bases. The CDR3 is 14 amino acids. In DNA, the CDR3 is TGTGCCAGTAGTATCCCACAGGTGAGCCCTGAAGCTTTCTTT. It translates to CASSIPQVSPEAFF.

The rearrangement uses TRBV12-5 and TRBJ1-5; 7 bases are shared with TRBD1. V lost 5 bases to trimming and J lost 4 bases; unmatched junction nucleotides: 2. The CDR3 covers 13 residues. Germline V gives CDR1 LGHNT, CDR2 FRNRAP. The CDR3 protein is CASGPGGNQPQHF. The CDR3 region has the DNA TGTGCTAGTGGTCCAGGGGGTAATCAGCCCCAGCATTTT.

The V and J genes are TRBV5-1 and TRBJ2-7; the match to TRBD1 covers 7 bases. Germline V gives CDR1 SGHRS, CDR2 YFSETQ. J gave up 6 bases and V 5 bases, and 2 bases lay outside the gene matches. This CDR3 spans 11 amino acids. CDR3 DNA: TGCGCCAGCAGTCGGGACAGCGAGCAGTACTTC. It encodes CASSRDSEQYF.

V gene TRBV7-9 combines with J gene TRBJ2-1; tentatively, D is TRBD2 (7 bases). This CDR3 spans 17 amino acids. Per the germline V gene, CDR1 is SEHNR and CDR2 is FQNEAQ (reference sequence). The V and J ends lost 5 bases and 5 bases respectively, with 22 bases between them. The CDR3 DNA sequence: TGTGCCAGCAGCCCTTGGGGGGGGGCCCCTAATGACAATGAGCAGTTCTTC. The encoded protein is CASSPWGGAPNDNEQFF.

J is TRBJ2-3 and V is TRBV27; 8 bases agree with TRBD1. The CDR3 has 15 residues. The germline gives CDR1 MNHEY, CDR2 SMNVEV (reference sequence). V gave up 7 bases and J gave up 0 bases; unmatched junction bases: 6. CDR3 protein: CASTSWTGSTDTQYF. The DNA of the CDR3 is TGTGCCAGCACTTCATGGACAGGGAGCACAGATACGCAGTATTTT.

The chain carries TRBV25-1 and TRBJ2-7; D uncertain. V shed 3 bases and J shed 0 bases, with 12 bases lying between them. The CDR3 extends over 15 amino acids. The V gene's germline CDR1 is MGHDK and CDR2 SYGVNS. The CDR3 region has the DNA TGTGCCAGCAGTGACCCCTCCCGGAGCTCCTACGAGCAGTACTTC. Residues: CASSDPSRSSYEQYF.

The rearrangement uses TRBV27 and TRBJ1-2, with D possibly TRBD1 on 6 matching bases. Germline V CDR1 and CDR2: MNHEY, SMNVEV (reference sequence). CDR3 size: 13 residues. V dropped 3 bases and J dropped 8 bases, with 13 bases sitting between them. The DNA for the CDR3 is TGTGCCAGCAGTTTGCAACAGGGAAGGGGCTACACCTTC. Translated: CASSLQQGRGYTF.

This clone has more than one count but fewer than ten. Sequence at one end of the junction differs from germline and may be a read error. This sequence joins TRBV7-2 and TRBJ2-7; maybe TRBD2 (5 bases). The CDR3 spans 11 residues. Per germline, CDR1 SGHTA and CDR2 FQGNSA. The CDR3 DNA follows: TGTGCCAGCAGCTTAGTAGGGAGTCTGAACTTC. This translates into CASSLVGSLNF.

The gene calls are TRBV15 and TRBJ1-5, with a weak D call TRBD1 (5 bases). Germline V lookup: CDR1 LNHNV, CDR2 YYDKDF (reference sequence). The V end lost 0 bases, the J end lost 4 bases, and 13 bases lay between the germline ends. This CDR3 is 16 amino acids long. The CDR3 sequence: CATSRDPRGKNQPQHF. CDR3 DNA: TGTGCCACCAGCAGAGATCCAAGGGGTAAGAATCAGCCCCAGCATTTT.

This chain connects TRBV5-1 to TRBJ2-3, with D perhaps TRBD2 (5 bases). Per germline, CDR1 SGHRS and CDR2 YFSETQ. This CDR3 contains 15 residues. The V gene lost 1 base and the J gene lost 0 bases, with 9 bases spanning the gap. The chain's CDR3 is CASSLRSGSTDTQYF. For the CDR3, the DNA is TGCGCCAGCAGCTTGCGAAGCGGAAGCACAGATACGCAGTATTTT.

V is TRBV5-1 and J is TRBJ1-2, with TRBD1 matching 8 bases. The CDR3 has 13 amino acids. Germline V CDR1 and CDR2: SGHRS, YFSETQ. The junction had 7 bases not matched to a gene; V was cut back by 5 bases and J by 7 bases. The CDR3 DNA sequence: TGCGCCAGCAGGCCAGGACAGGGTGGTGGCTACACCTTC. Protein sequence: CASRPGQGGGYTF.

By proportion, this clone is medium-sized. This chain links TRBV24-1 with TRBJ1-2; D may be TRBD1 (5 bases). The germline V gene encodes CDR1 KGHDR and CDR2 SFDVKD. Between the trimmed V and J ends, which lost 8 bases and 4 bases, there was a span of 22 bases. The CDR3 spans 16 residues. The CDR3 loop reads CATIGATGTFPYGYTF. DNA of the CDR3: TGTGCCACCATAGGTGCAACAGGCACATTTCCCTATGGCTACACCTTC.

The V gene is TRBV24-1, the J gene TRBJ1-1, with a tentative D call TRBD1 (6 bases). Germline lookup yields CDR1 KGHDR and CDR2 SFDVKD. With 9 bases removed from V and 7 bases from J, the gap between germline ends came to 17 bases. This CDR3 is 13 amino acids long. The CDR3 spells CATGPGQRIEAFF. The CDR3 DNA reads TGTGCCACCGGCCCTGGACAGAGGATTGAAGCTTTCTTT.

This clone was counted a single time. The genes are TRBV2 and TRBJ2-7, with D possibly being TRBD2 (5 bases). The CDR3 covers 14 residues. V was trimmed by 5 bases and J by 4 bases, leaving 15 bases between them. Germline CDR1 SNHLY, CDR2 FYNNEI. CDR3 amino acids: CASSRDAGGYEQYF. The CDR3 coding sequence is TGTGCCAGCAGTAGGGATGCAGGAGGTTACGAGCAGTACTTC.

This chain's CDR3 is CAWRHHNSYNEQFF. CDR3 nucleotides: TGTGCCTGGAGGCATCACAACTCCTACAATGAGCAGTTCTTC. The genes are TRBV30 and TRBJ2-1; D is undetermined. CDR3 length equals 14 residues. V was clipped by 3 bases and J by 0 bases, with 9 bases between them. In germline, CDR1 is GTSNPN, CDR2 SVGIG (reference sequence).